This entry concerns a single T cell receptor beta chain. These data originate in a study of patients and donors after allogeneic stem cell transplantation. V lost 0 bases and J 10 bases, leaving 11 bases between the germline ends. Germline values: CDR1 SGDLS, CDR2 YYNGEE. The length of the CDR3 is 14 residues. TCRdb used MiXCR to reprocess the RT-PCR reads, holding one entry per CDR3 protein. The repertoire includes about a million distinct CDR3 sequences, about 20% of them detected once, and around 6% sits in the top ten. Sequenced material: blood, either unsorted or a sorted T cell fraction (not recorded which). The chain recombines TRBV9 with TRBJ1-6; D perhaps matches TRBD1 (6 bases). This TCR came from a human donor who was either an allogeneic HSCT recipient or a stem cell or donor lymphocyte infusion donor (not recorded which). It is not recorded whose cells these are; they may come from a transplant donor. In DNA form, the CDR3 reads TGTGCCAGCAGCGTAGTGGGGGGGCAATCACCCCTCCACTTT. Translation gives CASSVVGGQSPLHF. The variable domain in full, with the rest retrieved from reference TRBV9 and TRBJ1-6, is DSGVTQTPKHLITATGQRVTLRCSPRSGDLSVYWYQQSLDQGLQFLIQYYNGEERAKGNILERFSAQQFPDLHSELNLSSLELGDSALYFCASSVVGGQSPLHFGNGTRLTVT.